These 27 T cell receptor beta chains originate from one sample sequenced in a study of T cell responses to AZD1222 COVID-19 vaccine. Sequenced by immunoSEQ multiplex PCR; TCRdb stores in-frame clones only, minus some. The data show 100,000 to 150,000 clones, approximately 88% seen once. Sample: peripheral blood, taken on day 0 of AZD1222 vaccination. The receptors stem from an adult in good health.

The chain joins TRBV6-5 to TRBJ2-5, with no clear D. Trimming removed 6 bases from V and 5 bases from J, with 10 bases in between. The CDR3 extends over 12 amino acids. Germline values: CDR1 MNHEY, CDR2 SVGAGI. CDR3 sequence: CASRELWETQYF. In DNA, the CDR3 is TGTGCCAGCAGGGAGCTTTGGGAGACCCAGTACTTC.

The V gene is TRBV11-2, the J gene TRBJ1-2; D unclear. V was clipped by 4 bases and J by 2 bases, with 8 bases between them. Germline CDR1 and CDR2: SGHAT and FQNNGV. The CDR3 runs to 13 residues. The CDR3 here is CASSSTRNYGYTF. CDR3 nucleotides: TGTGCCAGCAGCTCCACGAGGAACTATGGCTACACCTTC.

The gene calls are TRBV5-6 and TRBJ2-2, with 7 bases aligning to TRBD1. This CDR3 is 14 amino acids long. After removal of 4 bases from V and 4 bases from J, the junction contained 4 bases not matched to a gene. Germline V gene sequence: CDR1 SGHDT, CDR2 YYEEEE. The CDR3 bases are TGTGCCAGCAGCCCGACAGGGTTCACCGGGGAGCTGTTTTTT. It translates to CASSPTGFTGELFF.

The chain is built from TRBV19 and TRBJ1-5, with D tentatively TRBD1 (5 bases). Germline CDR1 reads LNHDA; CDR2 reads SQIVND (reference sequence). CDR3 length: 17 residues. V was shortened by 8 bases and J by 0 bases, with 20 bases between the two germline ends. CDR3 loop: CASRGGPFVPSNQPQHF. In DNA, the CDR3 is TGTGCCAGTCGCGGGGGACCCTTTGTTCCTAGCAATCAGCCCCAGCATTTT.

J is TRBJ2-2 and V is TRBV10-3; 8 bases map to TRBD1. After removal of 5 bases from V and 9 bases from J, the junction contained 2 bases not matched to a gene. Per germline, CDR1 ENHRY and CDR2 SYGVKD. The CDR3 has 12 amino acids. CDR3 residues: CAISPGGRELFF. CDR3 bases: TGTGCCATCAGTCCAGGGGGCCGGGAGCTGTTTTTT.

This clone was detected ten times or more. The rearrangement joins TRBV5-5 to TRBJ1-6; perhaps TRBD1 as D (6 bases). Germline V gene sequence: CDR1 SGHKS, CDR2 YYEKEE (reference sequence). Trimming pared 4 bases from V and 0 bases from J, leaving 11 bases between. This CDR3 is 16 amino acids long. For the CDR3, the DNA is TGTGCCAGCAGCCCAGACAGGAGCTCCTATAATTCACCCCTCCACTTT. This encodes CASSPDRSSYNSPLHF.

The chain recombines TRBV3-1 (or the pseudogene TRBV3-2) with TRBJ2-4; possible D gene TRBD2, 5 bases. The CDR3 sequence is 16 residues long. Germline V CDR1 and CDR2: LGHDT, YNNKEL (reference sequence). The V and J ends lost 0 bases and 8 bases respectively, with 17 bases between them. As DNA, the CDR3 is TGTGCCAGCAGCCAAGATAGTAGAGGGATCGAGGACATTCAGTACTTC. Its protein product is CASSQDSRGIEDIQYF.

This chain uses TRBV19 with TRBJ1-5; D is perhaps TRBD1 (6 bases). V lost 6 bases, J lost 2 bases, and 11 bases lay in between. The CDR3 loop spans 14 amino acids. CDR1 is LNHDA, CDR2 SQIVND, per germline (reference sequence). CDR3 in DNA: TGTGCCAGTAGAGTGGACAGAGGCAATCAGCCCCAGCATTTT. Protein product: CASRVDRGNQPQHF.

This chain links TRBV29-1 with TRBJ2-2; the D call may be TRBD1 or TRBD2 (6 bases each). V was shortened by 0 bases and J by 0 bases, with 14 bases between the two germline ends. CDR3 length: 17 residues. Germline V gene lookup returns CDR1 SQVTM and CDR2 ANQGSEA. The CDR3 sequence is CSVEEGGRGSNTGELFF. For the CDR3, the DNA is TGCAGCGTTGAAGAGGGAGGCAGGGGCTCGAACACCGGGGAGCTGTTTTTT.

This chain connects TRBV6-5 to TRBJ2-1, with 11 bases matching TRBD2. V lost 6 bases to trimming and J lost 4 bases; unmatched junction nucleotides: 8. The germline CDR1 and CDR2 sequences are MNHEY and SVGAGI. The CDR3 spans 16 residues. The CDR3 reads CASRYQLAGEYNEQFF. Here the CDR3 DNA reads TGTGCCAGCAGATACCAACTAGCGGGAGAGTACAATGAGCAGTTCTTC.

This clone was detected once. CDR3 region: CSVNGLAGGSYNEQFF. CDR3 DNA: TGCAGCGTTAATGGACTAGCGGGGGGCTCCTACAATGAGCAGTTCTTC. The V call is TRBV29-1, the J call TRBJ2-1; 14 nucleotides agree with TRBD2. The CDR3 has 16 residues. V trimming: 5 bases; J trimming: 0 bases; junction bases outside the gene matches: 3. CDR1 SQVTM and CDR2 ANQGSEA come from the germline V gene.

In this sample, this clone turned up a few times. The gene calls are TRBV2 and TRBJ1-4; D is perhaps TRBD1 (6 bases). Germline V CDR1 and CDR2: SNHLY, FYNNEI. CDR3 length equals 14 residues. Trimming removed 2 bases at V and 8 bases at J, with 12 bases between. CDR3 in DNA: TGTGCCAGCAGTGAAACAGGGCAGAGCGAAAAACTGTTTTTT. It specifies CASSETGQSEKLFF.

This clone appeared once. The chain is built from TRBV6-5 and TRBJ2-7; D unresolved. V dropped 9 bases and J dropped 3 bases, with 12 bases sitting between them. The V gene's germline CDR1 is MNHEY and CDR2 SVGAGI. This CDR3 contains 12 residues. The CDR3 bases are TGTGCCAGTTCCCCTTCCGGCTACGAGCAGTACTTC. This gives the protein CASSPSGYEQYF.

CDR3 nucleotides: TGTGCCACCTCCGGACAGGGGATTGGAACTGAAGCTTTCTTT. It encodes CATSGQGIGTEAFF. This rearrangement joins TRBV2 to TRBJ1-1; 9 positions agree with TRBD1. Germline values: CDR1 SNHLY, CDR2 FYNNEI. This CDR3 has 14 amino acids. The V and J ends lost 10 bases and 5 bases, in that order; junction bases with no gene match: 11.

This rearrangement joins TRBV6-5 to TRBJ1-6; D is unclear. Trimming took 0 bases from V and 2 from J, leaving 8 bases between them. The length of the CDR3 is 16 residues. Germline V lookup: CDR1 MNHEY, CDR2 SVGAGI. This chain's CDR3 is CASSYSGYPYNSPLHF. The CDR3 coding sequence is TGTGCCAGCAGTTACTCCGGGTATCCCTATAATTCACCCCTCCACTTT.

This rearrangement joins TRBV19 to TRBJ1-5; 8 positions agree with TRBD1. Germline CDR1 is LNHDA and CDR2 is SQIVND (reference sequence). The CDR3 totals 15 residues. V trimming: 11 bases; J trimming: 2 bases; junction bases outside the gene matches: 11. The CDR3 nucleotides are TGTGCCTGCTCAATTGGACAGGGAGGCAATCAGCCCCAGCATTTT. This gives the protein CACSIGQGGNQPQHF.

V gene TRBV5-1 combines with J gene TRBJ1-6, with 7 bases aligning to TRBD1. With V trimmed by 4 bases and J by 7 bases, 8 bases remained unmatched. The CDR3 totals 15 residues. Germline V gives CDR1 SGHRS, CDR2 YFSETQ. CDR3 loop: CASSEQGLSNSPLHF. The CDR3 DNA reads TGCGCCAGCAGCGAACAGGGGCTGAGCAATTCACCCCTCCACTTT.

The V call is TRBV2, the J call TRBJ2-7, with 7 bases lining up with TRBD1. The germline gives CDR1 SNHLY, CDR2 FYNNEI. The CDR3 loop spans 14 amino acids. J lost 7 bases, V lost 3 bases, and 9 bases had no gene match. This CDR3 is CASSDQGELKEQYF. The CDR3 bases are TGTGCCAGCAGTGATCAGGGGGAGTTAAAGGAGCAGTACTTC.

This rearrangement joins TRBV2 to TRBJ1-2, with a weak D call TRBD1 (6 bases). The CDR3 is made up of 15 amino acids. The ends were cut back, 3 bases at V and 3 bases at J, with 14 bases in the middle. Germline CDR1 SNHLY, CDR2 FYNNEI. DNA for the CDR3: TGTGCCAGCAGTGAGGTATACAGGGCGGACTATGGCTACACCTTC. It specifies CASSEVYRADYGYTF.

CDR3 amino acids: CASSPTGYYEQYF. The DNA of the CDR3 is TGTGCCAGCAGCCCTACAGGTTACTACGAGCAGTACTTC. This chain uses TRBV5-8 with TRBJ2-7; tentative D call: TRBD1 (5 bases). This CDR3 contains 13 residues. Per the germline V gene, CDR1 is SGHTS and CDR2 is YDEGEE. V was pared by 4 bases and J by 3 bases, with 11 bases between. The full variable domain, in which reference TRBV5-8 and TRBJ2-7 provide the parts outside the CDR3, is EAGVTQSPTHLIKTRGQQATLRCSPISGHTSVYWYQQALGLGLQFLLWYDEGEERNRGNFPPRFSGRQFPNYSSELNVNALELEDSALYLCASSPTGYYEQYFGPGTRLTVT.

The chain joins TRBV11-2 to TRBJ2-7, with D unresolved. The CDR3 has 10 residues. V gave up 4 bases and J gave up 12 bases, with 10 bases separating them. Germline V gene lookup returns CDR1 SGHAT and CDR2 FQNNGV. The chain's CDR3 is CASSSGKPYF. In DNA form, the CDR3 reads TGTGCCAGCAGCTCAGGAAAACCGTACTTC.

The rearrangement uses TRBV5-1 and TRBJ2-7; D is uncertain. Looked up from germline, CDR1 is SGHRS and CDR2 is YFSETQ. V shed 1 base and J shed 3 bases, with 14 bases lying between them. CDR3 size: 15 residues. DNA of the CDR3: TGCGCCAGCAGCTTGACGACATCACAAATCTACGAGCAGTACTTC. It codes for CASSLTTSQIYEQYF. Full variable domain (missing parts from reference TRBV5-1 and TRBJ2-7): KAGVTQTPRYLIKTRGQQVTLSCSPISGHRSVSWYQQTPGQGLQFLFEYFSETQRNKGNFPGRFSGRQFSNSRSEMNVSTLELGDSALYLCASSLTTSQIYEQYFGPGTRLTVT.

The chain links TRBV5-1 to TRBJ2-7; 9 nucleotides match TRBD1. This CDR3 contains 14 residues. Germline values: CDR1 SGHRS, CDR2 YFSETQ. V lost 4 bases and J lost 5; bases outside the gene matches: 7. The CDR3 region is CASSPGQGGNEQYF. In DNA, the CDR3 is TGCGCCAGCAGCCCGGGACAGGGAGGAAACGAGCAGTACTTC.

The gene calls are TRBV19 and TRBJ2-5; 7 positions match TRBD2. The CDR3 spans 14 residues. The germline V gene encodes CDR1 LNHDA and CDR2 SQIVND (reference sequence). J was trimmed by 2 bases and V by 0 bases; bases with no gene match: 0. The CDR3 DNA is TGTGCCAGTAGTATAGATAGCGGGCAAGAGACCCAGTACTTC. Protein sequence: CASSIDSGQETQYF.

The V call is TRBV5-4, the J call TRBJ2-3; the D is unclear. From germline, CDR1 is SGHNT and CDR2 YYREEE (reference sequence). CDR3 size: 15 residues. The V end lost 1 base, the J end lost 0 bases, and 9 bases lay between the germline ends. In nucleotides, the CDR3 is TGTGCCAGCAGCTTGTATGCGGCTAGCACAGATACGCAGTATTTT. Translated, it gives CASSLYAASTDTQYF.

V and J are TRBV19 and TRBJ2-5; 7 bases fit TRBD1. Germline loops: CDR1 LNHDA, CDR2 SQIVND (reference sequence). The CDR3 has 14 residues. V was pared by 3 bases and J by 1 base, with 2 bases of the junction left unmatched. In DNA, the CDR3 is TGTGCCAGTAGTATCGGGACAGTCCAAGAGACCCAGTACTTC. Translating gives CASSIGTVQETQYF.

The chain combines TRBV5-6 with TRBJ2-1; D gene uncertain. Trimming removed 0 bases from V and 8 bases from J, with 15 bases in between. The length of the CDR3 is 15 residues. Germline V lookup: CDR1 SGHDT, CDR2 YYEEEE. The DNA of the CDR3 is TGTGCCAGCAGCTTGGGCCCTCCCCGGGCTGATGAGCAGTTCTTC. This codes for CASSLGPPRADEQFF.